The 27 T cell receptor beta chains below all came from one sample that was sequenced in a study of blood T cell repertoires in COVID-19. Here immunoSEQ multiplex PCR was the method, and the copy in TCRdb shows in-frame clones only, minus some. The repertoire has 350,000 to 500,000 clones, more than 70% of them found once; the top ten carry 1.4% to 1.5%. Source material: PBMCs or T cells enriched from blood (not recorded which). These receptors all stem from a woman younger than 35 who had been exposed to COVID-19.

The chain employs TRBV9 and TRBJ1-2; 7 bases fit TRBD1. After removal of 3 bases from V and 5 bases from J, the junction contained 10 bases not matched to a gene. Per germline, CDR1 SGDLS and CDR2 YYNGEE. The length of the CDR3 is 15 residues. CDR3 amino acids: CASSGDPGTVYGYTF. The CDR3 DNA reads TGTGCCAGCAGCGGGGATCCCGGGACAGTATATGGCTACACCTTC. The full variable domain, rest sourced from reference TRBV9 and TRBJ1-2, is DSGVTQTPKHLITATGQRVTLRCSPRSGDLSVYWYQQSLDQGLQFLIQYYNGEERAKGNILERFSAQQFPDLHSELNLSSLELGDSALYFCASSGDPGTVYGYTFGSGTRLTVV.

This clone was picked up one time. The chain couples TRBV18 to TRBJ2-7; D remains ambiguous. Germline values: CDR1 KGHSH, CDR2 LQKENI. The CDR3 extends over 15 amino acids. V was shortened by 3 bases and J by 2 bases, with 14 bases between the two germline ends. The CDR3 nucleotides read TGTGCCAGCTCACCTCCCGACATATTCGCCTACGAGCAGTACTTC. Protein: CASSPPDIFAYEQYF.

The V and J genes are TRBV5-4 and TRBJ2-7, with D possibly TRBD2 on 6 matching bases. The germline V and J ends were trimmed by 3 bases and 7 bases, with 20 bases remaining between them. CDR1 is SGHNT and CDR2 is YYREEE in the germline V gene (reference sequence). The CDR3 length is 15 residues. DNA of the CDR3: TGTGCCAGCAGCTCCCCGGGACTCGAGACGGGAGAGCAGTACTTC. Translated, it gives CASSSPGLETGEQYF.

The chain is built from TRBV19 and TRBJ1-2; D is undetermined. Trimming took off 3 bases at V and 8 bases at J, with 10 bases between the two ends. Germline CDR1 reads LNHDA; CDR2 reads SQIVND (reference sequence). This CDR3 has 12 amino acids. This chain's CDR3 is CASSMRVEGYTF. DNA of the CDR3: TGTGCCAGTAGTATGAGGGTGGAAGGCTACACCTTC.

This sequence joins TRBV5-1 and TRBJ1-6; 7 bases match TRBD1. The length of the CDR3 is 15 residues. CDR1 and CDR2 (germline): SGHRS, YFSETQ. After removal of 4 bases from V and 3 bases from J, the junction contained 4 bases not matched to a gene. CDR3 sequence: CASSAQGIYNSPLHF. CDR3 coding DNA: TGCGCCAGCAGCGCACAGGGGATCTATAATTCACCCCTCCACTTT.

In DNA, the CDR3 is TGCGCCAGCTCTGAACACAGCAATCAGCCCCAGCATTTT. Its protein is CASSEHSNQPQHF. This sequence joins TRBV5-1 and TRBJ1-5, with D hard to call. The V and J ends lost 7 bases and 1 base respectively, with 9 bases between them. CDR3 size: 13 residues. In germline, CDR1 is SGHRS, CDR2 YFSETQ.

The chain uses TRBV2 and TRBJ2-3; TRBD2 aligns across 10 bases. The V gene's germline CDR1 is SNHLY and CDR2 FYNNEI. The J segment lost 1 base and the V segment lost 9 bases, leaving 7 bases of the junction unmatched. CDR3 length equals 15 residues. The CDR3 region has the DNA TGTGCCAGAGCCCAAGGACTAGCGGGCACAGATACGCAGTATTTT. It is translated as CARAQGLAGTDTQYF.

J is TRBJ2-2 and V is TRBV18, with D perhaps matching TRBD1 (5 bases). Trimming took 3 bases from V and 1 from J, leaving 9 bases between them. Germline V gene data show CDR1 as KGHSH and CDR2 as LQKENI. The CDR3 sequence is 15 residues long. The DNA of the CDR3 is TGTGCCAGCTCACCGATAGGGGTGAACACCGGGGAGCTGTTTTTT. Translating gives CASSPIGVNTGELFF.

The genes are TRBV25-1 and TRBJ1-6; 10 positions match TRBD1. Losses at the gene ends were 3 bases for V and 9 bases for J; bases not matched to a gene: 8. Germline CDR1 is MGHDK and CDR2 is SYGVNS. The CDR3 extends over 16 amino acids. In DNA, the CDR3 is TGTGCCAGCAGTGACTTGGGGACAGGGGAAAGTTCACCCCTCCACTTT. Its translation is CASSDLGTGESSPLHF.

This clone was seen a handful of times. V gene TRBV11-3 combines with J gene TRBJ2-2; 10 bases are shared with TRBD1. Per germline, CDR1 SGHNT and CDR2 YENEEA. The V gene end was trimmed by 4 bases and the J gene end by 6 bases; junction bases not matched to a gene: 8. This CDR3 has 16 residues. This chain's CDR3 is CASSSIRDRGAGELFF. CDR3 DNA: TGTGCCAGCAGCTCCATCCGGGACAGGGGCGCCGGGGAGCTGTTTTTT.

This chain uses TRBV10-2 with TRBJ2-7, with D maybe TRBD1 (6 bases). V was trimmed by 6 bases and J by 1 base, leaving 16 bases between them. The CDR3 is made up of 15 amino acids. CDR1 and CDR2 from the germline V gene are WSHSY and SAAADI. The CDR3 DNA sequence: TGCGCCAGCAGGGATCACAGGGTCATGTCCTACGAGCAGTACTTC. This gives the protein CASRDHRVMSYEQYF.

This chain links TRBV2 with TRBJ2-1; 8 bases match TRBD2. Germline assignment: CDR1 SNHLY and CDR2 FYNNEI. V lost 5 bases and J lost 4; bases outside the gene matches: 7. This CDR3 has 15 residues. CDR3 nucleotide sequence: TGTGCCAGCAGTAATAGCGGGAAAACTTACAATGAGCAGTTCTTC. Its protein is CASSNSGKTYNEQFF. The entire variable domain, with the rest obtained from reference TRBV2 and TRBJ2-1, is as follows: EPEVTQTPSHQVTQMGQEVILRCVPISNHLYFYWYRQILGQKVEFLVSFYNNEISEKSEIFDDQFSVERPDGSNFTLKIRSTKLEDSAMYFCASSNSGKTYNEQFFGPGTRLTVL.

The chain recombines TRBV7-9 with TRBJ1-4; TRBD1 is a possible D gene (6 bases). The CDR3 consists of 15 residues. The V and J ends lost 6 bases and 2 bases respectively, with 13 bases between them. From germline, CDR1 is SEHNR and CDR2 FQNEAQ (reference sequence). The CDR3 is CASSLTGITNEKLFF. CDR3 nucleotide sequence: TGTGCCAGCAGTTTAACAGGGATCACTAATGAAAAACTGTTTTTT.

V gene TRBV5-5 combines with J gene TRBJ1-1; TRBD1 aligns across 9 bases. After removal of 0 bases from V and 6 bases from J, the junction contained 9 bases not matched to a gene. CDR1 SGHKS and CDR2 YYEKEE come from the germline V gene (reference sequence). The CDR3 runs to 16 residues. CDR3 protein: CASSLGTGAQVAEAFF. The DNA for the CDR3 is TGTGCCAGCAGCTTGGGGACAGGGGCCCAGGTGGCTGAAGCTTTCTTT.

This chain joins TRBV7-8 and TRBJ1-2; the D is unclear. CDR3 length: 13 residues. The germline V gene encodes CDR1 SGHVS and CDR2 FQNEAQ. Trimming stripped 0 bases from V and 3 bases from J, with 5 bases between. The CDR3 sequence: CASSLAPDYGYTF. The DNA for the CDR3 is TGTGCCAGCAGCTTAGCCCCGGACTATGGCTACACCTTC.

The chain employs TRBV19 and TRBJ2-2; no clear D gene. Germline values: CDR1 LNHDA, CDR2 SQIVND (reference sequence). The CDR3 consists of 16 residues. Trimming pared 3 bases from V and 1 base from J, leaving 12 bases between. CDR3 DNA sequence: TGTGCCAGTAGTATTTCTGTGGCAGGGAACACCGGGGAGCTGTTTTTT. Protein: CASSISVAGNTGELFF.

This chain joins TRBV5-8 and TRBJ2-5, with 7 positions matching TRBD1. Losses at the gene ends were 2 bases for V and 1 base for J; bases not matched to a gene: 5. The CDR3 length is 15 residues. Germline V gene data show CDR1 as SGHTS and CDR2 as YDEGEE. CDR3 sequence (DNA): TGTGCCAGCAGCTTCCGGGACAGCACCCAAGAGACCCAGTACTTC. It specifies CASSFRDSTQETQYF. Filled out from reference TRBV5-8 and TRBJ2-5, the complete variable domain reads EAGVTQSPTHLIKTRGQQATLRCSPISGHTSVYWYQQALGLGLQFLLWYDEGEERNRGNFPPRFSGRQFPNYSSELNVNALELEDSALYLCASSFRDSTQETQYFGPGTRLLVL.

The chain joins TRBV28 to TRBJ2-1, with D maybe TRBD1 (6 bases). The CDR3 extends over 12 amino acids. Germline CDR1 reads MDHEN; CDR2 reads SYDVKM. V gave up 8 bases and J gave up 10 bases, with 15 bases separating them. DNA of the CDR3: TGTGCCAGCGGGCAGGGGCAGTGGGAGCAGTTCTTC. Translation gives CASGQGQWEQFF.

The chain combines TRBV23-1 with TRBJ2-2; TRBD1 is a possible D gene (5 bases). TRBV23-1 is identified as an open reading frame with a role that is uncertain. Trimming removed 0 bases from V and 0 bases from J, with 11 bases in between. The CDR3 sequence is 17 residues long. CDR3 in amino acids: CASSQSMGQANTGELFF. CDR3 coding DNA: TGCGCCAGCAGTCAATCAATGGGGCAGGCGAACACCGGGGAGCTGTTTTTT.

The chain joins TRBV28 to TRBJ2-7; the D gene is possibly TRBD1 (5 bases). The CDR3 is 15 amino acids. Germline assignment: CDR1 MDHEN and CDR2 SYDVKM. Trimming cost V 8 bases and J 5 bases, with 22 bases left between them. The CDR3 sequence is CASGQHQLREDEQYF. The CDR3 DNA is TGTGCCAGCGGACAACACCAACTTAGAGAAGACGAGCAGTACTTC.

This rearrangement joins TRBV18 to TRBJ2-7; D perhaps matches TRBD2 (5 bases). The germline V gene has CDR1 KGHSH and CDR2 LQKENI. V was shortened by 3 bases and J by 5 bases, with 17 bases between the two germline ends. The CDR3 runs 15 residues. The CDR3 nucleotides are TGTGCCAGCTCACCCGCGGAGGCAGGACTGAACGAGCAGTACTTC. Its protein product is CASSPAEAGLNEQYF. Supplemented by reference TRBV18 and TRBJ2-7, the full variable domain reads NAGVMQNPRHLVRRRGQEARLRCSPMKGHSHVYWYRQLPEEGLKFMVYLQKENIIDESGMPKERFSAEFPKEGPSILRIQQVVRGDSAAYFCASSPAEAGLNEQYFGPGTRLTVT.

This chain's CDR3 is CASSSDRGFTEAFF. In nucleotides, the CDR3 is TGTGCCAGCAGCTCGGACAGGGGTTTCACTGAAGCTTTCTTT. The chain carries TRBV5-4 and TRBJ1-1, with 9 bases lining up with TRBD1. Germline V gives CDR1 SGHNT, CDR2 YYREEE (reference sequence). The CDR3 loop spans 14 amino acids. The V and J ends lost 3 bases and 4 bases, in that order; junction bases with no gene match: 4.

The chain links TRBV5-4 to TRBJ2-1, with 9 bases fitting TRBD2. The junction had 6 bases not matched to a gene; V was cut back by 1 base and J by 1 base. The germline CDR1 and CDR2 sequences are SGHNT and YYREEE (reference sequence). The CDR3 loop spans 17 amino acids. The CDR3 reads CASSLIQLAGSYNEQFF. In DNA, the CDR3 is TGTGCCAGCAGCTTGATTCAACTAGCGGGTTCCTACAATGAGCAGTTCTTC.

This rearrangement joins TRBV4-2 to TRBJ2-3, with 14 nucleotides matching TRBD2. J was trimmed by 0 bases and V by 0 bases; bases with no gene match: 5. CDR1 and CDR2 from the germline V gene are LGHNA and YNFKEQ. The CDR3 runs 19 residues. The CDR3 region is CASSQDAGTSGSSTDTQYF. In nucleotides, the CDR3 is TGTGCCAGCAGCCAAGATGCCGGGACTAGCGGGAGTAGCACAGATACGCAGTATTTT.

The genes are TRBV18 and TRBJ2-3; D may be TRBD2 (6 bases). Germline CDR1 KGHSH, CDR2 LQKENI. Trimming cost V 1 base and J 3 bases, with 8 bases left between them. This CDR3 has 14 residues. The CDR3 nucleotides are TGTGCCAGCTCACCACAACGGGAGACAGATACGCAGTATTTT. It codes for CASSPQRETDTQYF.

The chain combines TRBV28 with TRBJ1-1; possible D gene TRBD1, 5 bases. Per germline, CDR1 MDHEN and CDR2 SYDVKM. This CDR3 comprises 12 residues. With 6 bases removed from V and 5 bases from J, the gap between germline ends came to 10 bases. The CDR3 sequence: CASSLRVTEAFF. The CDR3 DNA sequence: TGTGCCAGCAGCCTCAGGGTGACTGAAGCTTTCTTT.

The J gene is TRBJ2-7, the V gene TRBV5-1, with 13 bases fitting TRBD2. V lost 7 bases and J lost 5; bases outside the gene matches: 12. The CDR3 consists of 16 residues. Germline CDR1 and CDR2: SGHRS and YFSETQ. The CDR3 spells CASGQRTSGSPHEQYF. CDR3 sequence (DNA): TGCGCCAGCGGACAGAGGACTAGCGGGAGTCCCCACGAGCAGTACTTC. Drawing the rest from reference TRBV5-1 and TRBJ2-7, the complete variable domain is KAGVTQTPRYLIKTRGQQVTLSCSPISGHRSVSWYQQTPGQGLQFLFEYFSETQRNKGNFPGRFSGRQFSNSRSEMNVSTLELGDSALYLCASGQRTSGSPHEQYFGPGTRLTVT.